This is a list of T cell receptor beta chains from one sample in a study of blood T cell repertoires in COVID-19. This table comes from immunoSEQ multiplex PCR, and its TCRdb copy is limited to in-frame clones, with some not included. Counted here are some 250,000 clones, roughly 88% occurring once; the ten biggest clones make up over 0.55%. Sequencing was done on a sample of peripheral blood. The receptor source for this set is a human donor in a cohort sampled during active COVID-19. Each CDR3 is given without its conserved first and last residue. The order of the fields is J gene, V gene, CDR3 protein.

j_gene: TRBJ2-7
v_gene: TRBV5-6
CDR3aa: ASSALSYEQY

j_gene: TRBJ2-4
v_gene: TRBV28
CDR3aa: ASSSPGQGNIQY

j_gene: TRBJ1-1
v_gene: TRBV28
CDR3aa: ASSLTGDTLTEAF

j_gene: TRBJ2-3
v_gene: TRBV5-1
CDR3aa: ASSLGTGGADTQY

j_gene: TRBJ2-1
v_gene: TRBV12-3/TRBV12-4
CDR3aa: ASSPRGSQF

j_gene: TRBJ2-1
v_gene: TRBV6-5
CDR3aa: ASTGYNEQF

j_gene: TRBJ2-2
v_gene: TRBV6-5
CDR3aa: ASTGISNTGELF

j_gene: TRBJ2-3
v_gene: TRBV7-2
CDR3aa: ASNQFGLAGGTDTQY

j_gene: TRBJ1-1
v_gene: TRBV28
CDR3aa: ASSLSVNTEAF

j_gene: TRBJ1-6
v_gene: TRBV28
CDR3aa: ASSGGTGVVSPLH

j_gene: TRBJ1-2
v_gene: TRBV27
CDR3aa: ASSLVQGAHGYT

j_gene: TRBJ2-2
v_gene: TRBV7-3
CDR3aa: ATRFQQGHTGELF

j_gene: TRBJ1-2
v_gene: TRBV21-1
CDR3aa: ASSKEDREGGYT

j_gene: TRBJ2-7
v_gene: TRBV6-5
CDR3aa: AVPTSGGPPWEQY

j_gene: TRBJ1-2
v_gene: TRBV28
CDR3aa: ASSNAAQGGGYT

j_gene: TRBJ1-5
v_gene: TRBV6-4
CDR3aa: ASSEPRDRDGNWSNQPQH

j_gene: TRBJ2-7
v_gene: TRBV5-6
CDR3aa: ASSLLPGQGYEQY

j_gene: TRBJ2-7
v_gene: TRBV5-1
CDR3aa: ASSLTSGRDEQY

j_gene: TRBJ2-7
v_gene: TRBV25-1
CDR3aa: ASSGTTRGASYEQY

j_gene: TRBJ1-1
v_gene: TRBV7-9
CDR3aa: ASSRDTEAF

j_gene: TRBJ2-1
v_gene: TRBV6-5
CDR3aa: ASGEDRDNEQF

j_gene: TRBJ2-7
v_gene: TRBV11-2
CDR3aa: ASSLGLAGTYEQY

j_gene: TRBJ1-1
v_gene: TRBV7-9
CDR3aa: ASSLWRFGTEAF

j_gene: TRBJ2-7
v_gene: TRBV20-1
CDR3aa: SASNRLAGYEQY

j_gene: TRBJ2-5
v_gene: TRBV5-1
CDR3aa: ASSGGTGSQETQY

j_gene: TRBJ1-2
v_gene: TRBV20-1
CDR3aa: SASSGAPSNGYT

j_gene: TRBJ2-7
v_gene: TRBV13
CDR3aa: ASSTGLKTYEQY

j_gene: TRBJ1-2
v_gene: TRBV3-1/TRBV3-2
CDR3aa: ASSQPTGGYT

j_gene: TRBJ1-2
v_gene: TRBV5-4
CDR3aa: ASSTPGQGIGGYT

j_gene: TRBJ2-7
v_gene: TRBV6-6
CDR3aa: ASGTGTSGVKEQY

j_gene: TRBJ2-7
v_gene: TRBV9
CDR3aa: ASSVGGSPYEQY

j_gene: TRBJ2-1
v_gene: TRBV4-3
CDR3aa: ASSQGRFRGHEQF

j_gene: TRBJ1-3
v_gene: TRBV15
CDR3aa: ATSRDILGAGNTIY

j_gene: TRBJ1-2
v_gene: TRBV15
CDR3aa: ATSRTGTGSEGYT

j_gene: TRBJ1-5
v_gene: TRBV6-5
CDR3aa: ASSYSGVRQPQH

j_gene: TRBJ2-1
v_gene: TRBV28
CDR3aa: ASRHGTVLDNEQF

j_gene: TRBJ2-7
v_gene: TRBV30
CDR3aa: ASSWGGNYEQY

j_gene: TRBJ2-5
v_gene: TRBV27
CDR3aa: ASSPLGSGRRETQY

j_gene: TRBJ2-5
v_gene: TRBV5-1
CDR3aa: ASSLGTSGRAETQY

j_gene: TRBJ1-2
v_gene: TRBV7-3
CDR3aa: ASSPGQGYGYT

j_gene: TRBJ2-1
v_gene: TRBV27
CDR3aa: ASSLGQYSLSGEYNEQF

j_gene: TRBJ2-5
v_gene: TRBV7-9
CDR3aa: ASSEGLAGEETQY

j_gene: TRBJ2-7
v_gene: TRBV25-1
CDR3aa: ASSEKRTVYEQY

j_gene: TRBJ2-3
v_gene: TRBV4-3
CDR3aa: ASSQVWTGSGTDTQY

j_gene: TRBJ2-6
v_gene: TRBV9
CDR3aa: ASSDSGSGANVLT